Here is one TCR beta chain with its context. What it binds is unknown. An amount of RNA that ranged from roughly 0.45 to 1 ug was reverse transcribed with random hexamers. TCRdb ran MiXCR on the immunoSEQ multiplex PCR reads and lists one entry per CDR3 protein. The repertoire consists of 240,000 or so distinct CDR3 sequences, with 90% to 96% occurring once and the leading ten covering under 0.12%. This sample is part of a study of CD8 T cells in Susac syndrome. Study information: Within the group of sequenced Susac syndrome patients, 5 or 6 had active disease and eight were in remission. Study results and caveats: The CD4+ T cell repertoires in Susac syndrome did not show any clonal expansion.

The junction had 4 bases not matched to a gene; V was cut back by 5 bases and J by 0 bases. The CDR3 runs to 15 residues. The sample was CD4+ T cells from PBMCs. This chain joins TRBV12-3 or TRBV12-4 and TRBJ1-2; 9 positions match TRBD1. This TCR was sampled from a human donor with Susac syndrome. The CDR3 sequence: CASSTGDRANYGYTF. In DNA, the CDR3 is TGTGCCAGCAGTACCGGGGACAGGGCTAACTATGGCTACACCTTC.